Shown below are 28 T cell receptor beta chains from a single sample sequenced in a study of blood T cell repertoires in COVID-19. Profiled with immunoSEQ multiplex PCR; TCRdb holds only in-frame clones, not every one. The repertoire consists of roughly 61,000 clones, with around 90% occurring once and the leading ten covering around 2%. Sequenced sample: peripheral blood. The receptors derive from a man aged 55 to 70 with acute or convalescent COVID-19.

The V and J genes are TRBV28 and TRBJ1-4, with TRBD1 identical over 10 bases. In germline, CDR1 is MDHEN, CDR2 SYDVKM. The junction had 14 bases not matched to a gene; V was cut back by 5 bases and J by 8 bases. There are 17 residues in the CDR3. This CDR3 reads CASSTLTGGVGLEKLFF. CDR3 nucleotides: TGTGCCAGCAGTACTTTGACAGGGGGCGTAGGATTAGAAAAACTGTTTTTT.

The CDR3 region has the DNA TGTGCCAGCAGCTCACCCGGGACAGGGAGATCGGAGACCCAGTACTTC. Translated: CASSSPGTGRSETQYF. The chain links TRBV7-8 to TRBJ2-5; 9 bases align to TRBD1. Germline assignment: CDR1 SGHVS and CDR2 FQNEAQ. V shed 4 bases and J 5 bases; nucleotides not matched to a gene: 11. The CDR3 runs 16 residues.

The chain recombines TRBV6-5 with TRBJ1-5; a weak D match, TRBD1 (6 bases). Germline CDR1 is MNHEY and CDR2 is SVGAGI. This CDR3 comprises 13 residues. V was cut by 8 bases and J by 5 bases, with 13 bases left in between. The CDR3: CASGRGIDQPQHF. The CDR3 DNA reads as TGTGCCAGCGGTAGGGGGATCGATCAGCCCCAGCATTTT.

The V call is TRBV24-1, the J call TRBJ1-5; a weak D match, TRBD1 (6 bases). Trimming took 3 bases from V and 6 from J, leaving 11 bases between them. Germline CDR1 and CDR2: KGHDR and SFDVKD. The CDR3 spans 14 residues. The DNA for the CDR3 is TGTGCCACCAGTGATATAGGGGGACGTCAGCCCCAGCATTTT. This codes for CATSDIGGRQPQHF.

The V call is TRBV10-3, the J call TRBJ2-5; perhaps TRBD1 as D (6 bases). The CDR3 runs to 15 residues. Germline V gene lookup returns CDR1 ENHRY and CDR2 SYGVKD. The germline V and J ends were trimmed by 6 bases and 3 bases, with 17 bases remaining between them. The CDR3 DNA reads as TGTGCCATCAGGCCGGGACAAACACTGGAAGAGACCCAGTACTTC. It translates to CAIRPGQTLEETQYF.

The genes are TRBV11-3 and TRBJ1-1, with D possibly being TRBD1 (6 bases). V shed 1 base and J shed 4 bases, with 16 bases lying between them. Germline assignment: CDR1 SGHNT and CDR2 YENEEA. CDR3 length: 16 amino acids. CDR3: CASSLGLQGVGTEAFF. The CDR3 coding sequence is TGTGCCAGCAGCTTAGGCCTACAGGGTGTGGGCACTGAAGCTTTCTTT.

J is TRBJ2-7 and V is TRBV28; 9 positions agree with TRBD1. Germline trimming cut 5 bases from V and 2 bases from J; bases unmatched to any gene: 4. The CDR3 contains 14 residues. Germline V gives CDR1 MDHEN, CDR2 SYDVKM. The CDR3 nucleotides read TGTGCCAGCAGTCGGACAGGGGAGACCTACGAGCAGTACTTC. This encodes CASSRTGETYEQYF. The whole variable domain, remainder taken from reference TRBV28 and TRBJ2-7, is DVKVTQSSRYLVKRTGEKVFLECVQDMDHENMFWYRQDPGLGLRLIYFSYDVKMKEKGDIPEGYSVSREKKERFSLILESASTNQTSMYLCASSRTGETYEQYFGPGTRLTVT.

The J gene is TRBJ1-6, the V gene TRBV28, with 8 bases matching TRBD1. Germline V CDR1 and CDR2: MDHEN, SYDVKM. This CDR3 spans 14 amino acids. Germline trimming cut 8 bases from V and 7 bases from J; bases unmatched to any gene: 7. This CDR3 is CASARGRKNSPLHF. In DNA, the CDR3 is TGTGCCAGCGCCAGGGGGCGTAAGAATTCACCCCTCCACTTT.

This chain connects TRBV4-2 to TRBJ2-7; no clear D. Germline V CDR1 and CDR2: LGHNA, YNFKEQ. V dropped 4 bases and J dropped 4 bases, with 17 bases sitting between them. The CDR3 consists of 15 residues. CDR3 in amino acids: CASSLDLSPRYEQYF. Written as DNA, the CDR3 is TGTGCCAGCAGCCTAGATCTGTCCCCTAGGTACGAGCAGTACTTC.

This sequence joins TRBV7-2 and TRBJ1-3, with unresolved D. Germline V gives CDR1 SGHTA, CDR2 FQGNSA. Trimming cost V 1 base and J 4 bases, with 5 bases left between them. CDR3 length equals 13 residues. The CDR3 loop reads CASSLGAGNTIYF. As DNA, the CDR3 is TGTGCCAGCAGCTTAGGAGCCGGAAACACCATATATTTT.

The chain combines TRBV6-5 with TRBJ1-4; perhaps TRBD1 as D (6 bases). Trimming shortened V by 5 bases and J by 8 bases, and 15 bases separated the two germline ends. Germline V gene data show CDR1 as MNHEY and CDR2 as SVGAGI. The CDR3 spans 14 residues. The CDR3 loop is CASSPSGRGEKLFF. Here the CDR3 DNA reads TGTGCCAGCAGTCCCTCGGGGAGGGGGGAAAAACTGTTTTTT.

This clone appeared once. CDR3 in amino acids: CASSQVRGSNEKLFF. In DNA, the CDR3 is TGTGCCAGCAGCCAAGTACGGGGATCTAATGAAAAACTGTTTTTT. The V call is TRBV3-1 (or the pseudogene TRBV3-2), the J call TRBJ1-4; no reliable D call. There are 15 residues in the CDR3. CDR1 is LGHDT and CDR2 is YNNKEL in the germline V gene (reference sequence). The V gene lost 1 base and the J gene lost 3 bases, with 9 bases spanning the gap.

This clone occurred once. The V gene is TRBV10-1, the J gene TRBJ2-3, with a weak D call TRBD2 (6 bases). The germline V and J ends were trimmed by 0 bases and 2 bases, with 9 bases remaining between them. Germline-derived CDR1 and CDR2 are WNHNN and SYGVQD (reference sequence). The CDR3 loop spans 15 amino acids. The CDR3 DNA sequence: TGCGCCAGCAGTGAGTCGGGGCGGGACACAGATACGCAGTATTTT. Protein sequence: CASSESGRDTDTQYF.

V usage is TRBV24-1 and J usage is TRBJ1-2, with 9 nucleotides matching TRBD1. V trimming: 3 bases; J trimming: 5 bases; junction bases outside the gene matches: 3. The CDR3 contains 14 residues. Germline V gene lookup returns CDR1 KGHDR and CDR2 SFDVKD. The CDR3 nucleotides read TGTGCCACCAGTGATGCCGACAGGGGGTATGGCTACACCTTC. Amino acid sequence: CATSDADRGYGYTF.

This clone was recorded only once. The J gene is TRBJ2-1, the V gene TRBV7-3; TRBD2 might be the D (5 bases). Germline lookup yields CDR1 SGHTA and CDR2 FQGTGA. Trimming cost V 4 bases and J 0 bases, with 10 bases left between them. There are 15 residues in the CDR3. CDR3 in amino acids: CASSSLASSYNEQFF. The CDR3 DNA reads TGTGCCAGCAGCTCCTTAGCGAGCTCCTACAATGAGCAGTTCTTC.

The table lists this clone with a count of one. This chain connects TRBV4-3 to TRBJ1-2; tentatively, D is TRBD1 (5 bases). CDR1 is LGHNA and CDR2 is YSLEER in the germline V gene. This CDR3 has 14 residues. Trimming removed 0 bases at V and 7 bases at J, with 12 bases between. The CDR3 DNA sequence: TGCGCCAGCAGCCAAGATAGCGGGGGTGGTGGCTACACCTTC. This sequence encodes CASSQDSGGGGYTF.

The chain has TRBV29-1 and TRBJ1-1; the match to TRBD1 covers 7 bases. The length of the CDR3 is 13 residues. CDR1 is SQVTM and CDR2 is ANQGSEA in the germline V gene. Losses at the gene ends were 6 bases for V and 6 bases for J; bases not matched to a gene: 10. The CDR3 spells CSVRTGSRAEAFF. The CDR3 DNA reads as TGCAGCGTAAGGACAGGCTCGAGGGCTGAAGCTTTCTTT.

This clone was seen just once. The chain employs TRBV7-9 and TRBJ1-3; 7 bases are a match to TRBD1. CDR3 length: 15 residues. Germline-derived CDR1 and CDR2 are SEHNR and FQNEAQ (reference sequence). Trimming at V came to 4 bases and at J to 0 bases, leaving 3 bases not matched to a gene. The CDR3 region is CASSWGQHSGNTIYF. CDR3 nucleotides: TGTGCCAGCAGCTGGGGACAGCACTCTGGAAACACCATATATTTT.

The genes are TRBV7-2 and TRBJ2-1; maybe TRBD1 (7 bases). V lost 5 bases, J lost 12 bases, and 17 bases lay in between. The germline V gene encodes CDR1 SGHTA and CDR2 FQGNSA. This CDR3 comprises 13 residues. The CDR3 sequence is CASSPGGRAVQFF. CDR3 coding DNA: TGTGCCAGCAGCCCAGGGGGGCGCGCAGTGCAGTTCTTC.

The chain uses TRBV27 and TRBJ1-1; D unclear. CDR3 length: 11 amino acids. From germline, CDR1 is MNHEY and CDR2 SMNVEV (reference sequence). With 2 bases removed from V and 10 bases from J, the gap between germline ends came to 8 bases. The CDR3 nucleotides read TGTGCCAGCAGTTTAGGGAGTCGAGCTTTCTTT. It specifies CASSLGSRAFF.

The V gene is TRBV7-3, the J gene TRBJ2-2, with 8 bases fitting TRBD1. With V trimmed by 1 base and J by 6 bases, 1 base remained unmatched. CDR3 length equals 14 residues. Germline-derived CDR1 and CDR2 are SGHTA and FQGTGA. The CDR3 loop is CASSLNRGSGELFF. CDR3 sequence (DNA): TGTGCCAGCAGCTTAAACAGGGGGTCCGGGGAGCTGTTTTTT.

The V gene is TRBV6-6, the J gene TRBJ1-5; TRBD1 matches 8 bases. Looked up from germline, CDR1 is MNHNY and CDR2 is SVGAGI (reference sequence). The CDR3 length is 14 residues. After removal of 5 bases from V and 7 bases from J, the junction contained 7 bases not matched to a gene. The DNA of the CDR3 is TGTGCCAGCAGTCCGGACAGGGTGGGCCAGCCCCAGCATTTT. It specifies CASSPDRVGQPQHF.

In DNA form, the CDR3 reads TGTGCCAGCAGCTCACAACCGGGGGAGAACACTGAAGCTTTCTTT. This encodes CASSSQPGENTEAFF. The chain joins TRBV7-3 to TRBJ1-1; maybe TRBD1 (5 bases). Germline values: CDR1 SGHTA, CDR2 FQGTGA. The CDR3 spans 15 residues. Trimming stripped 4 bases from V and 1 base from J, with 13 bases between.

This chain uses TRBV4-3 with TRBJ1-4; D is possibly TRBD1 (6 bases). From germline, CDR1 is LGHNA and CDR2 YSLEER. Trimming took off 5 bases at V and 7 bases at J, with 20 bases between the two ends. CDR3 size: 16 residues. CDR3 nucleotide sequence: TGCGCCAGCAGCTCACGTGGGGGGGCTTCGGTTGAAAAACTGTTTTTT. Translating gives CASSSRGGASVEKLFF.

In its sample, this clone is medium-sized. The chain has TRBV6-2 or TRBV6-3 and TRBJ1-6, with D possibly matching TRBD1 (6 bases). From germline, CDR1 is MNHEY and CDR2 SVGEGT. V lost 2 bases and J lost 10, with 12 bases in between. The CDR3 is 14 amino acids. The CDR3 DNA reads as TGTGCCAGCAGTTACCCAACAGGGACGTCACCCCTCCACTTT. Its protein is CASSYPTGTSPLHF.

The gene calls are TRBV29-1 and TRBJ2-3, with a possible D match to TRBD2 (6 bases). V shed 5 bases and J shed 0 bases, with 18 bases lying between them. The CDR3 runs to 16 residues. The germline gives CDR1 SQVTM, CDR2 ANQGSEA. The CDR3 sequence is CSVPGGSGVSTDTQYF. In nucleotides, the CDR3 is TGCAGCGTTCCCGGCGGGTCGGGAGTCAGCACAGATACGCAGTATTTT.

The chain couples TRBV6-2 or TRBV6-3 to TRBJ2-3; tentatively, D is TRBD1 (5 bases). V dropped 2 bases and J dropped 6 bases, with 12 bases sitting between them. The CDR3 is made up of 14 amino acids. Germline CDR1 reads MNHEY; CDR2 reads SVGEGT. CDR3 sequence: CASSYAARADTQYF. The DNA of the CDR3 is TGTGCCAGCAGTTACGCCGCCAGGGCGGATACGCAGTATTTT.

The chain uses TRBV14 and TRBJ2-7; 7 nucleotides align to TRBD1. This CDR3 has 13 amino acids. CDR1 SGHDN and CDR2 FVKESK come from the germline V gene. V shed 6 bases, J shed 6 bases, and the junction held 8 bases outside the gene matches. In DNA, the CDR3 is TGTGCCAGCAGTCCACAGGGGATTCGCGAGCAGTACTTC. Its protein product is CASSPQGIREQYF.